This TCR beta chain was sequenced for a study of control samples from healthy donors and cancer patients (dated by TCRdb to 2018 to 2020). The method was the immunoSEQ multiplex PCR assay. TCRdb re-hosts the immuneACCESS table, in-frame sequences only. Its copies lack some clones; in the studies checked, an unresolved V gene accounts for under half of them, and the cause for the rest is not known. The sample table records about 120,000 clones; approximately 92% of these occur just once. The top ten clones comprise less than 0.65% of the sample. On this clone itself: Its antigen is still unknown. Base qualities are not at hand, and no much larger clone is one base apart.

The CDR3 starts with the cysteine, ends with the phenylalanine, and has 15 residues. The only DNA kept is the CDR3, 45 bases in frame from the first base. From a lookup of the germline V gene, CDR1 and CDR2 are SGHRS and YFSETQ. V is trimmed back by 0 bases and J by 6 bases, and the junction contains 8 bases that no gene match accounts for. The TCR originated in an elderly man with head and neck cancer. The sequence joins TRBV5-1 to TRBJ1-2; TRBD1 fits 7 bases in the junction. The sequencing sample was made of PBMCs. The sequence in DNA is TGCGCCAGCAGCTTGGTACCCAGGGGGTCGGATGGCTACACCTTC. The translation is CASSLVPRGSDGYTF.